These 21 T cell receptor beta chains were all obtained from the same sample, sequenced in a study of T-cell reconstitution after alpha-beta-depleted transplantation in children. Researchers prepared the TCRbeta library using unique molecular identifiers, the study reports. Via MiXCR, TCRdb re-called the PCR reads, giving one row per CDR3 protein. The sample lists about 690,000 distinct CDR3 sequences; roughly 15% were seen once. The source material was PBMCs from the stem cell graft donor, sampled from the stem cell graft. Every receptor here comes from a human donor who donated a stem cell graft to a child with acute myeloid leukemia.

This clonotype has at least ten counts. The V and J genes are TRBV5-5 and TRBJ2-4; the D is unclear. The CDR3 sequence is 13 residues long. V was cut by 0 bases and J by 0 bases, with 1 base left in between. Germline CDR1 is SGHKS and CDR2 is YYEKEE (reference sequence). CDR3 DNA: TGTGCCAGCAGCTTGGTAGCCAAAAACATTCAGTACTTC. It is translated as CASSLVAKNIQYF.

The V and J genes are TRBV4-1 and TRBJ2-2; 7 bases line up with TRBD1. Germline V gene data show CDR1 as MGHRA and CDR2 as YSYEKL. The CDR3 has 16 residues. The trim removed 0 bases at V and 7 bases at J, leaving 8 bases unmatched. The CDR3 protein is CASSQESYGTVGELFF. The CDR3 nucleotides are TGCGCCAGCAGCCAAGAAAGTTACGGGACAGTCGGGGAGCTGTTTTTT.

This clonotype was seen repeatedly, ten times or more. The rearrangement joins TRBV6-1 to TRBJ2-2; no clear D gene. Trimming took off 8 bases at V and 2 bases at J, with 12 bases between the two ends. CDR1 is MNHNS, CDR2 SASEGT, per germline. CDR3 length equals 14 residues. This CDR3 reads CASGSRFNTGELFF. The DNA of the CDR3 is TGTGCCAGCGGATCACGTTTTAACACCGGGGAGCTGTTTTTT.

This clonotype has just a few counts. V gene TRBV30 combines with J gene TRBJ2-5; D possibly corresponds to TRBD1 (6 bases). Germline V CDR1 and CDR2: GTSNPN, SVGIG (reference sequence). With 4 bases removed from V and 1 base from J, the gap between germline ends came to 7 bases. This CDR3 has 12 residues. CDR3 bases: TGTGCCTGGAACAGGGTCCAAGAGACCCAGTACTTC. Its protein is CAWNRVQETQYF. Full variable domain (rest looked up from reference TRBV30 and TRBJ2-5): SQTIHQWPATLVQPVGSPLSLECTVEGTSNPNLYWYRQAAGRGLQLLFYSVGIGQISSEVPQNLSASRPQDRQFILSSKKLLLSDSGFYLCAWNRVQETQYFGPGTRLLVL.

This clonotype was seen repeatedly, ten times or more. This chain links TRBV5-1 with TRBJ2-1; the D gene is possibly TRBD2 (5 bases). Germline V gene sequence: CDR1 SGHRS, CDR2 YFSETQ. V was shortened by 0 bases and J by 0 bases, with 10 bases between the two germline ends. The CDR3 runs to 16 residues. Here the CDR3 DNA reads TGCGCCAGCAGCTTGGTCCCGGGGAGCTCCTACAATGAGCAGTTCTTC. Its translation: CASSLVPGSSYNEQFF. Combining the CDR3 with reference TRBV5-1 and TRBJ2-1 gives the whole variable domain KAGVTQTPRYLIKTRGQQVTLSCSPISGHRSVSWYQQTPGQGLQFLFEYFSETQRNKGNFPGRFSGRQFSNSRSEMNVSTLELGDSALYLCASSLVPGSSYNEQFFGPGTRLTVL.

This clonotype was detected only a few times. The CDR3 DNA follows: TGTGCCAGCAGTTCGGGTACAGGGGGCAGCGAGCAGTACGTC. It yields the protein CASSSGTGGSEQYV. This chain joins TRBV28 and TRBJ2-7, with 9 bases identical to TRBD1. V was pared by 4 bases and J by 6 bases, with 7 bases of the junction left unmatched. Germline V gene sequence: CDR1 MDHEN, CDR2 SYDVKM. CDR3 length: 14 residues.

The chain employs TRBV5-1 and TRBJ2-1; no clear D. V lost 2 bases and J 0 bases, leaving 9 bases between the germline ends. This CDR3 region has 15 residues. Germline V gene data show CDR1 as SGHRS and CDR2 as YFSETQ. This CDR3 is CASSLGFSSYNEQFF. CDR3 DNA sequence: TGCGCCAGCAGCTTAGGCTTTAGCTCCTACAATGAGCAGTTCTTC.

CDR3 loop: CASRPRGPLLETQYF. CDR3 coding DNA: TGTGCCAGCAGACCCCGGGGACCTCTTTTGGAGACCCAGTACTTC. The chain joins TRBV27 to TRBJ2-5; tentatively, D is TRBD1 or TRBD2 (5 bases each). Germline V CDR1 and CDR2: MNHEY, SMNVEV (reference sequence). V was trimmed by 6 bases and J by 5 bases, leaving 19 bases between them. This CDR3 region has 15 residues.

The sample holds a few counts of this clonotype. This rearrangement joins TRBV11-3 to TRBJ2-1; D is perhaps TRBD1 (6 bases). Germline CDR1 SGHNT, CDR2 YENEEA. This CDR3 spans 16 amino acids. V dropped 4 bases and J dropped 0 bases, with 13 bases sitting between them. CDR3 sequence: CASSSRQDLSYNEQFF. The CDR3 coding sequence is TGTGCCAGCAGCTCCCGACAGGACCTCTCCTACAATGAGCAGTTCTTC.

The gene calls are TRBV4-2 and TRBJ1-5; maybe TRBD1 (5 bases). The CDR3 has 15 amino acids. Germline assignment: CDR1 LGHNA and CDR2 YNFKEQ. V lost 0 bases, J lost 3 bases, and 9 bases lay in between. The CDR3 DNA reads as TGTGCCAGCAGCCAAGATAGACAGAACAATCAGCCCCAGCATTTT. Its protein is CASSQDRQNNQPQHF.

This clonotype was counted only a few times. The DNA for the CDR3 is TGTGCCACCAGGGACCCCAGGGGAGGAGATGAGACCCAGTACTTC. Translation: CATRDPRGGDETQYF. The rearrangement joins TRBV24-1 to TRBJ2-5, with D perhaps assigned TRBD1 or TRBD2 (6 bases each). Trimming left V 7 bases short and J 5 bases short, with 19 bases between. In germline, CDR1 is KGHDR, CDR2 SFDVKD. This CDR3 is 15 amino acids long.

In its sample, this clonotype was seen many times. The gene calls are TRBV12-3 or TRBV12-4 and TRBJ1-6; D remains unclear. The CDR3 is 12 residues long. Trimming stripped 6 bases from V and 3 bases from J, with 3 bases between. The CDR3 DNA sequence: TGTGCCAGCAGGGACTATAATTCACCCCTCCACTTT. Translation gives CASRDYNSPLHF.

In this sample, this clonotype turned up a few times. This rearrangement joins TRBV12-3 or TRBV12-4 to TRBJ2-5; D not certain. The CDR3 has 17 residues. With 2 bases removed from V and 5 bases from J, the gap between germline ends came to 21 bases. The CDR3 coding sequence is TGTGCCAGCAGTTTACCCGACGATGCCGGGTCGGAGGAGACCCAGTACTTC. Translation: CASSLPDDAGSEETQYF.

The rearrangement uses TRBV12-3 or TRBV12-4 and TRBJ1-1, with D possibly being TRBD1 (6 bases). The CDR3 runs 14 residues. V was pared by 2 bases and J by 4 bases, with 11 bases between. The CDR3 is CASSLIGGGTEAFF. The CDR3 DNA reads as TGTGCCAGCAGTTTAATAGGGGGTGGCACTGAAGCTTTCTTT.

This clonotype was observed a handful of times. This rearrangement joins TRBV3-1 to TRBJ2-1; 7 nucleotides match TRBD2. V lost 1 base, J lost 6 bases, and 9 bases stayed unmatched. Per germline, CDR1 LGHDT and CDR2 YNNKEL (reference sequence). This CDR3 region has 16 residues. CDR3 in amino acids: CASSQVGTGGANEQFF. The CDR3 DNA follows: TGTGCCAGCAGCCAAGTCGGGACGGGGGGAGCCAATGAGCAGTTCTTC.

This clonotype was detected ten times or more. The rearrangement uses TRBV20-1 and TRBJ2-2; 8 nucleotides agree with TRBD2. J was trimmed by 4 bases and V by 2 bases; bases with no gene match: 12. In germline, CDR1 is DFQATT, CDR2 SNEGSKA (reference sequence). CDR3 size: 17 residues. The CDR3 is CSARSPSGRGATGELFF. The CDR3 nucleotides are TGCAGTGCTAGATCCCCCTCTGGGCGGGGGGCCACCGGGGAGCTGTTTTTT.

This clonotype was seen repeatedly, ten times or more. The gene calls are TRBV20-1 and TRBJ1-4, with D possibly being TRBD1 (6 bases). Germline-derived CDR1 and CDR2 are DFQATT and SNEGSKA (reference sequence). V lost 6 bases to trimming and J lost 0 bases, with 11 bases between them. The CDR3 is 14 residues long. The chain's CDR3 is CSASAGATNEKLFF. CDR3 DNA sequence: TGCAGTGCCAGCGCAGGGGCAACTAATGAAAAACTGTTTTTT.

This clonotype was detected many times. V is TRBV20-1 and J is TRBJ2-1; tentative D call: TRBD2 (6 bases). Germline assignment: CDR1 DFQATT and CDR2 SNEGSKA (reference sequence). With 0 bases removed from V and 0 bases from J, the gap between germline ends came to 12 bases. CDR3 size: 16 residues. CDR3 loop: CSARDQEGYSYNEQFF. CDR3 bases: TGCAGTGCTAGAGATCAGGAGGGTTACTCCTACAATGAGCAGTTCTTC.

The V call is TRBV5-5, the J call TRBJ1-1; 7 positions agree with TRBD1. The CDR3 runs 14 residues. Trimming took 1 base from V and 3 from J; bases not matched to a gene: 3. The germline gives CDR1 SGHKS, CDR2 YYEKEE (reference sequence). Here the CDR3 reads CASSLPGQHTEAFF. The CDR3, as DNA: TGTGCCAGCAGCTTGCCGGGACAGCACACTGAAGCTTTCTTT.

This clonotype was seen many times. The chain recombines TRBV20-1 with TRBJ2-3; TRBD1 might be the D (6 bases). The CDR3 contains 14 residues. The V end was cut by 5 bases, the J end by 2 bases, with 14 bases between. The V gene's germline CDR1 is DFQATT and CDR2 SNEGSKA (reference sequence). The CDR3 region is CSAAQGPPTDTQYF. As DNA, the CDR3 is TGCAGTGCTGCACAGGGCCCACCCACAGATACGCAGTATTTT.

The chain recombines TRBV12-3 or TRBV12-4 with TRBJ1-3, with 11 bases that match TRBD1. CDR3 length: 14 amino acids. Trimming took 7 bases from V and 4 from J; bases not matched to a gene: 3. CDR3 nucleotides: TGTGCCAGCATCGGGACAGGGGGAGGAAACACCATATATTTT. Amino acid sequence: CASIGTGGGNTIYF.